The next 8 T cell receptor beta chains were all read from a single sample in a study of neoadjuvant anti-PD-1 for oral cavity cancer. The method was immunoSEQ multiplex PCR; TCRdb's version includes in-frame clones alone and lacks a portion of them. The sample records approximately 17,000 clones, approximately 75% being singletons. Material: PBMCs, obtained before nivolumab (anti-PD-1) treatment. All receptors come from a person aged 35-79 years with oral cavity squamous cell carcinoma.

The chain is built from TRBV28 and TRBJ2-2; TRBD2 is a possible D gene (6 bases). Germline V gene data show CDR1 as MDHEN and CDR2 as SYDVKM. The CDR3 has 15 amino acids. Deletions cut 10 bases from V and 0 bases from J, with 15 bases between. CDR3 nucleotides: TGTGCCACCAAGGGACTCTTCGCGAACACCGGGGAGCTGTTTTTT. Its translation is CATKGLFANTGELFF.

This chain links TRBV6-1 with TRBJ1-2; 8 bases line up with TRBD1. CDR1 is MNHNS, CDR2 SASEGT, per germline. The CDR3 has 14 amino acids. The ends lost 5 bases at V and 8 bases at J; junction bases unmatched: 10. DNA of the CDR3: TGTGCCAGCAGTAACGGACAGGGAACCAGCGGCTACACCTTC. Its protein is CASSNGQGTSGYTF.

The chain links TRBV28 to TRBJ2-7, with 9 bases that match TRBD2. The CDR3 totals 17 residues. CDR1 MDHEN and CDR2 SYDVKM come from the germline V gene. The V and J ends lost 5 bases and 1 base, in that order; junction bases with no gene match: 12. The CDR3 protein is CASSIHRLADISYEQYF. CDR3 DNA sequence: TGTGCCAGCAGTATACATAGACTAGCGGACATTTCCTACGAGCAGTACTTC.

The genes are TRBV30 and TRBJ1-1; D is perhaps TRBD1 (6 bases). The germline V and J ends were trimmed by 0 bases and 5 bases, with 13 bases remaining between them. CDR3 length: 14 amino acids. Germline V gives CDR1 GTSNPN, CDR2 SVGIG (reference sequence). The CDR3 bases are TGTGCCTGGAGTGTACCAGGGGTGGGAACTGAAGCTTTCTTT. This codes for CAWSVPGVGTEAFF.

CDR3 nucleotides: TGTGCCTGGAGTCGAAGTAGCGGGAGTGCCGGGGCCAACGTCCTGACTTTC. It translates to CAWSRSSGSAGANVLTF. V and J are TRBV30 and TRBJ2-6, with TRBD2 matching over 9 bases. CDR1 and CDR2 from the germline V gene are GTSNPN and SVGIG (reference sequence). This CDR3 has 17 residues. V lost 2 bases, J lost 4 bases, and 9 bases stayed unmatched.

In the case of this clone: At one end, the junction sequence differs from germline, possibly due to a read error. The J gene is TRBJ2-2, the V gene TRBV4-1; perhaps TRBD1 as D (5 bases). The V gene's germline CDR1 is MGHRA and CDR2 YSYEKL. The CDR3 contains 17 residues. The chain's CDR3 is CASRQGALFGKTGELFF. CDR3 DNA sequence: TGCGCCAGCAGGCAAGGGGCGCTATTTGGGAAAACCGGGGAGCTGTTTTTT.

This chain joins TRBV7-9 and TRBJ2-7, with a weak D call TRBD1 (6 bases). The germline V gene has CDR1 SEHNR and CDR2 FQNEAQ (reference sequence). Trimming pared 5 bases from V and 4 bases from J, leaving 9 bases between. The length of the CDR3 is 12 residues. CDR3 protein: CASSQQGYEQYF. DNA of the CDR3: TGTGCCAGCAGCCAACAGGGTTACGAGCAGTACTTC.

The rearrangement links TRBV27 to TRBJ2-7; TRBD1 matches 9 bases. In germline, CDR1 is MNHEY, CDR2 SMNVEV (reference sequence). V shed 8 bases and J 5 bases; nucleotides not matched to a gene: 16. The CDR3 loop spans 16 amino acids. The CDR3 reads CASSRPPGQGSHEQYF. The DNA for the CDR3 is TGTGCCAGCTCCCGCCCCCCGGGACAGGGTTCCCACGAGCAGTACTTC.